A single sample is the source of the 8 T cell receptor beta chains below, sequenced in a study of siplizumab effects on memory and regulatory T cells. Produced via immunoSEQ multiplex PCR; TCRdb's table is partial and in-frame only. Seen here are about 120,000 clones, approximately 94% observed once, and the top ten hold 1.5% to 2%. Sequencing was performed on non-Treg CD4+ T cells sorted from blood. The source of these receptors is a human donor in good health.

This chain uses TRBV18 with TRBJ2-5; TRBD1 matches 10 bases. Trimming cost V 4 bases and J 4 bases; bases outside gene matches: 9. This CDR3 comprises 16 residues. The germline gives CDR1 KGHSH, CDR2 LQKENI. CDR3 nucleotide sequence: TGTGCCAGCTCACTCCTGCCGGGACAGGGGTCAGAGACCCAGTACTTC. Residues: CASSLLPGQGSETQYF.

The CDR3 sequence is CASSLRLASDTQYF. The CDR3 DNA is TGTGCCAGCAGCTTAAGACTAGCTTCAGATACGCAGTATTTT. The V call is TRBV7-3, the J call TRBJ2-3; TRBD2 matches at 7 bases. This CDR3 is 14 amino acids long. CDR1 SGHTA and CDR2 FQGTGA come from the germline V gene. The V and J ends lost 1 base and 4 bases, in that order; junction bases with no gene match: 2.

CDR3 in DNA: TGCGCCAGCAGTTGTAGGGCTTCGGGAAACACCATATATTTT. Protein product: CASSCRASGNTIYF. The V gene is TRBV23-1, the J gene TRBJ1-3; D unresolved. TRBV23-1 is treated as an ORF (open reading frame) with a function not yet certain. V gave up 5 bases and J gave up 4 bases, with 12 bases separating them. CDR3 length: 14 residues.

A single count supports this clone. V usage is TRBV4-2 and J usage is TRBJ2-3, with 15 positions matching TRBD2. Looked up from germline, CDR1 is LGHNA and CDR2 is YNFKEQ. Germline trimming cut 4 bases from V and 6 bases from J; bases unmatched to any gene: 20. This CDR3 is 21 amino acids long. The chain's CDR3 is CASSLTGGTSGGQGAGDTQYF. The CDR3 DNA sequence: TGTGCCAGCAGCCTCACAGGAGGGACTAGCGGGGGGCAGGGAGCAGGGGATACGCAGTATTTT.

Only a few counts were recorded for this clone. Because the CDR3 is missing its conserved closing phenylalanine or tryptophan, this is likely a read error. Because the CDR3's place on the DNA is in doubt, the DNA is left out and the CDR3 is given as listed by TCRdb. This chain's CDR3 is CASSEAYGRIFG. The chain uses TRBV6-1 and TRBJ1-1. The CDR3 adds up to 12 amino acids, both ends counted. CDR1 is MNHNS and CDR2 is SASEGT in the germline V gene.

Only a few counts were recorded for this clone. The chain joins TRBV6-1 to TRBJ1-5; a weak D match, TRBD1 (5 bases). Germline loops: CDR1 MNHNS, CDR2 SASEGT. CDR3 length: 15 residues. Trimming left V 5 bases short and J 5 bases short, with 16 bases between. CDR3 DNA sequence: TGTGCCAGCAGTCATACCACAGACAGCGATCAGCCCCAGCATTTT. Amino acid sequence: CASSHTTDSDQPQHF.

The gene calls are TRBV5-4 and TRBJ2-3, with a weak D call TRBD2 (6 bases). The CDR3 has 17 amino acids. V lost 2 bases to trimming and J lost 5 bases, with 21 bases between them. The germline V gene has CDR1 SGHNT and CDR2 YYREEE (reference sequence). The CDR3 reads CASSFPPRGGRRDTQYF. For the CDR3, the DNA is TGTGCCAGCAGCTTCCCCCCCCGTGGGGGGAGGAGAGATACGCAGTATTTT.

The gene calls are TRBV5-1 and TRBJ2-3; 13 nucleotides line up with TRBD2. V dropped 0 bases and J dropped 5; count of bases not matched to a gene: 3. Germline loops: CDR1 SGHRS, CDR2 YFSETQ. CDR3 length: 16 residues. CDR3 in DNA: TGCGCCAGCAGCTTGGAAGGGACTAGCGGGATAGATACGCAGTATTTT. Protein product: CASSLEGTSGIDTQYF.